These T cell receptor beta chains were read from a single sample in a study of OX40 agonist ivuxolimab in advanced cancers. Repertoires were generated with immunoSEQ multiplex PCR, while TCRdb's copy carries only in-frame clones and drops some. The data contain 65,000 to 75,000 clones, approximately 90% of them singletons. Sequenced material: CD4+ or CD8+ T cells sorted from blood, taken in a trial of the OX40 agonist ivuxolimab. The receptors come from an adult with an advanced solid tumor such as melanoma, head and neck, liver or kidney cancer. The CDR3 runs from the conserved cysteine through the conserved F or W. Each record gives: clone size, V gene, J gene, D gene, CDR3 DNA, CDR3 protein. The D gene is left open where the match is weak. Clone sizes are given selectively: once, few, many, or a class where the clone is expanded.

.	TRBV5-6	TRBJ1-5	.	TGTGCCAGCAGCTTATACACCCTGAGGAATCAGCCCCAGCATTTT	CASSLYTLRNQPQHF
.	TRBV9	TRBJ2-5	.	TGTGCCAGCAGCGTAGCCCCAGAGACCCAGTACTTC	CASSVAPETQYF
.	TRBV9	TRBJ2-7	TRBD2	TGTGCCAGCAGCATCGGACTAGCGGGAGCCTACGAGCAGTACTTC	CASSIGLAGAYEQYF
.	TRBV21-1	TRBJ2-2	.	TGTGCCAGCAGCAAAGCGCGAGGTCAGGGGGCCGGGGAGCTGTTTTTT	CASSKARGQGAGELFF
.	TRBV9	TRBJ2-5	.	TGTGCCAGCAGCCCCGGGATCCAAGAGACCCAGTACTTC	CASSPGIQETQYF
.	TRBV10-3	TRBJ1-3	.	TGTGCCATCAGTGAGAGCGGTGGAAACACCATATATTTT	CAISESGGNTIYF
few	TRBV7-6	TRBJ2-3	TRBD1	TGTGCCAGCAGCCCCCGGGACAGGGGATCTCTTGTCACAGATACGCAGTATTTT	CASSPRDRGSLVTDTQYF
.	TRBV28	TRBJ2-1	TRBD2	TGTGCCAGTACTCTCTCGGCCAGCGGGAGTGTGTTCTTC	CASTLSASGSVFF
.	TRBV16	TRBJ2-7	.	TGTGCCAGCGGTGGCGGGACAGACTACGAGCAGTACTTC	CASGGGTDYEQYF
.	TRBV7-2	TRBJ1-3	.	TGTGCCAGCAGCAGGGGTTTAAGAAACACCATATATTTT	CASSRGLRNTIYF
.	TRBV18	TRBJ2-3	.	TGTGCCAGCTCACCGATTAACAGGGAAAGCACAGATACGCAGTATTTT	CASSPINRESTDTQYF
.	TRBV19	TRBJ1-1	.	TGTGCCACCTCGGGCGGGGTAAACACTGAAGCTTTCTTT	CATSGGVNTEAFF
few	TRBV6-5	TRBJ1-2	.	TGTGCCAGCAGTCGGGGACCGAGTGCGAACTATGGCTACACCTTC	CASSRGPSANYGYTF
.	TRBV4-2	TRBJ2-1	.	TGTGCCAGCAGCCAAGGACCCTTCTCCTACAATGAGCAGTTCTTC	CASSQGPFSYNEQFF
.	TRBV7-3	TRBJ2-1	TRBD2	TGTGCCAGCAGCTCCTTTAGCGGGGGTGAGCAGTTCTTC	CASSSFSGGEQFF
few	TRBV18	TRBJ2-3	.	TGTGCCAGCTCACCACAACGATTAGGTCAGGCAGATACGCAGTATTTT	CASSPQRLGQADTQYF
.	TRBV11-3	TRBJ2-2	.	TGTGCCAGTTCACCCTCGTGGGCTATGCGGGCGGCGAACACCGGGGAGCTGTTTTTT	CASSPSWAMRAANTGELFF
.	TRBV27	TRBJ2-7	.	TGTGCCAGCAGTCCCCCGTTCGGAGCGGGCCCCGTCTACGAGCAGTACTTC	CASSPPFGAGPVYEQYF
.	TRBV6-1	TRBJ1-2	.	TGTGCCAGCAGTCGGGGACCGAGTGCGAACTATGGCTACACCTTC	CASSRGPSANYGYTF
.	TRBV5-1	TRBJ2-7	TRBD1	TGCGCCAGCAGCTTGGAGGGGACAGGGTCGTACGAGCAGTACTTC	CASSLEGTGSYEQYF
.	TRBV6-5	TRBJ1-2	.	TGTGCCAGCAGTCCGGACCTAAGAGGTGGCTACACCTTC	CASSPDLRGGYTF
.	TRBV5-8	TRBJ2-2	TRBD2	TGTGCCAGCAGCAATGGACTAGCGGGACCGAACACCGGGGAGCTGTTTTTT	CASSNGLAGPNTGELFF
.	TRBV9	TRBJ2-3	.	TGTGCCAGCAGCGTGAGGCCCAGCACAGATACGCAGTATTTT	CASSVRPSTDTQYF
few	TRBV6-5	TRBJ1-1	.	TGTGCCAGCAGTTACGGGGCAGGGGTTGGGACTGAAGCTTTCTTT	CASSYGAGVGTEAFF
.	TRBV7-9	TRBJ1-2	.	TGTGCCAGCAGCCCGGAGCGGGAGAAGTCTGGCTACACCTTC	CASSPEREKSGYTF
.	TRBV10-3	TRBJ2-5	.	TGTGCCATCAGTGAGTCGGGCAGGGTCCAAGAGACCCAGTACTTC	CAISESGRVQETQYF
.	TRBV30	TRBJ2-5	.	TGTGCCTGGACTTACAGCTCACAAGAGACCCAGTACTTC	CAWTYSSQETQYF
.	TRBV7-6	TRBJ2-3	TRBD2	TGTGCCAGCAGCTCCATGGTAGCGGGAGTAGGGACAGATACGCAGTATTTT	CASSSMVAGVGTDTQYF
.	TRBV5-6	TRBJ2-5	.	TGTGCCAGCAGCTTTGGGCTAGGCCAAGAGACCCAGTACTTC	CASSFGLGQETQYF
.	TRBV2	TRBJ2-2	TRBD2	TGTGCCACCGGGAGGCGGGAGACCGGGGAGCTGTTTTTT	CATGRRETGELFF
.	TRBV27	TRBJ1-6	TRBD1	TGTGCCATCGGGACAGGGCGCAATTCACCCCTCCACTTT	CAIGTGRNSPLHF
.	TRBV11-1	TRBJ2-7	TRBD2	TGTGCCAGCAGCTTACAAGCGGGAGTAGCTGGCGAGCAGTACTTC	CASSLQAGVAGEQYF
.	TRBV12-5	TRBJ2-3	.	TGTGCTAGTGGTTTTGAAAAGAAGGAGGGGTTCCACACAGATACGCAGTATTTT	CASGFEKKEGFHTDTQYF
.	TRBV21-1	TRBJ2-1	.	TGTGCCAGCAGCAAAGAGGGACAGGGTAGGGATGAGCAGTTCTTC	CASSKEGQGRDEQFF
once	TRBV7-9	TRBJ2-1	TRBD2	TGTGCCAGCAGCAAACCGGGACTAGCGGGAGTTGGGCCCTACAATGAGCAGTTCTTC	CASSKPGLAGVGPYNEQFF
.	TRBV5-8	TRBJ1-4	TRBD1	TGTGCCAGCAGCCCGGGACAGGGGATAGAAAAACTGTTTTTT	CASSPGQGIEKLFF
.	TRBV5-1	TRBJ1-2	TRBD1	TGCGCCAGCAGCTTGACAGGGGGGAACTATGGCTACACCTTC	CASSLTGGNYGYTF
few	TRBV2	TRBJ2-7	.	TGTGCCAGCAGTGGGACGGTCTACGAGCAGTACTTC	CASSGTVYEQYF
.	TRBV18	TRBJ2-7	TRBD1	TGTGCCAGCTCACCCGGGACAGGGTACTACGAGCAGTACTTC	CASSPGTGYYEQYF
.	TRBV6-5	TRBJ1-1	TRBD1	TGTGCCAGCAGTGCACGGACAGGGCGGACTGAAGCTTTCTTT	CASSARTGRTEAFF
.	TRBV7-3	TRBJ2-7	.	TGTGCCAGCAGCTTAAGCGGAGGACCCTCCTACGAGCAGTACTTC	CASSLSGGPSYEQYF
.	TRBV14	TRBJ2-5	.	TGTGCCAGCAGCCATCATCCAGGGGCGAGGGGACAAGAGACCCAGTACTTC	CASSHHPGARGQETQYF
.	TRBV4-2	TRBJ1-2	TRBD1	TGTGCCAGCAGCCAACCGGGACAGGGTTCTAACTATGGCTACACCTTC	CASSQPGQGSNYGYTF
.	TRBV28	TRBJ2-7	TRBD1	TGTGCCAGCAGTTTCGCAGGGGGCTCCTACGAGCAGTACTTC	CASSFAGGSYEQYF
few	TRBV5-5	TRBJ2-7	.	TGTGCCAGCAGCCCTGGAATAGGAAGCGGTACATACGAGCAGTACTTC	CASSPGIGSGTYEQYF
.	TRBV21-1	TRBJ2-1	.	TGTGCCAGCAGCCGCCCAGGGGGGAGGCTCAATGAGCAGTTCTTC	CASSRPGGRLNEQFF
.	TRBV30	TRBJ1-6	.	TGTGCCTGGACCAGACCATACTCCTATAATTCACCCCTCCACTTT	CAWTRPYSYNSPLHF
.	TRBV18	TRBJ1-3	.	TGTGCCAGCAGCCAGGAAAACACCATATATTTT	CASSQENTIYF
.	TRBV28	TRBJ1-5	TRBD1	TGTGCCAGCAGTGCACCGGGACAGGGGAATCAGCCCCAGCATTTT	CASSAPGQGNQPQHF
.	TRBV5-1	TRBJ1-1	.	TGCGCCAGCATCAATGGCTGGGGCACTGAAGCTTTCTTT	CASINGWGTEAFF
.	TRBV5-1	TRBJ2-3	.	TGCGCCAGCAGCGAAGGGACATTCGAAGATACGCAGTATTTT	CASSEGTFEDTQYF
.	TRBV11-2	TRBJ1-5	TRBD1	TGTGCCAGCAGCCCGGGACAGAATAGCAATCAGCCCCAGCATTTT	CASSPGQNSNQPQHF
.	TRBV18	TRBJ1-6	.	TGTGCCAGCTCACCCCGGGACGGGGGTAATTCACCCCTCCACTTT	CASSPRDGGNSPLHF